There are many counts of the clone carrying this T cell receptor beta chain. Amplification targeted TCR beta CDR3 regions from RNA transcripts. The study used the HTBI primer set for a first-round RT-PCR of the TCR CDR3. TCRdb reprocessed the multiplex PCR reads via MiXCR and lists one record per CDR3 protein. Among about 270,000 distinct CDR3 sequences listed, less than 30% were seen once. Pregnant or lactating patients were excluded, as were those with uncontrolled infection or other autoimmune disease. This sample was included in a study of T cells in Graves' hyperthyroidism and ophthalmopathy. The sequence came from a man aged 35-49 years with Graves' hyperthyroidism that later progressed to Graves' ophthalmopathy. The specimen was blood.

The CDR3 DNA sequence: TGTGCCAGCAGCCTCGGGACTAGCCCGGCAGATACGCAGTATTTT. Its protein product is CASSLGTSPADTQYF. The chain couples TRBV13 to TRBJ2-3; 9 nucleotides align to TRBD2. CDR3 size: 15 residues. Unmatched junction bases numbered 7, after V lost 5 bases and J lost 4 bases. Germline V gives CDR1 PRHDT, CDR2 FYEKMQ (reference sequence).